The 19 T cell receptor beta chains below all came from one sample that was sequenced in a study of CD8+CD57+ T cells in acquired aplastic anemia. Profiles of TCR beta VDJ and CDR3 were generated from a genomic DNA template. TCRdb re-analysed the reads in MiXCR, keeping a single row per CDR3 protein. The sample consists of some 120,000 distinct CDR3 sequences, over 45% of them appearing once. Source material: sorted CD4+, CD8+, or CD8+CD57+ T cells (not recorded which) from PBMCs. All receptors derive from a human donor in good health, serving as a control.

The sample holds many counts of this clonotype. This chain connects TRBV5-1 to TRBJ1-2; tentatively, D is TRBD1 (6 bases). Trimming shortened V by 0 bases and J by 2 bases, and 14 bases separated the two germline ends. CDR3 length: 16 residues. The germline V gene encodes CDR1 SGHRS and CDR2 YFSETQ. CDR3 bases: TGCGCCAGCAGCTTGGATGGGGTGGACAGAAACTATGGCTACACCTTC. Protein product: CASSLDGVDRNYGYTF.

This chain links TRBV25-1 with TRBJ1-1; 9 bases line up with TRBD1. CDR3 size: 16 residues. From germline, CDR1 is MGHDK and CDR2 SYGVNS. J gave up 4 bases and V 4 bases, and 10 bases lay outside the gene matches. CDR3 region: CASSGHYGTGSTEAFF. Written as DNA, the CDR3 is TGTGCCAGCAGTGGCCACTACGGGACAGGGAGCACTGAAGCTTTCTTT.

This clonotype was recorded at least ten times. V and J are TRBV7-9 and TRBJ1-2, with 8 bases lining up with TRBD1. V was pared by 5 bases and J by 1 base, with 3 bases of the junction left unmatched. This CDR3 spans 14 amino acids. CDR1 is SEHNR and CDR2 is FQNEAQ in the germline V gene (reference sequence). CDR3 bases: TGTGCCAGCAGCCCGGGACAGGTTAACTATGGCTACACCTTC. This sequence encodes CASSPGQVNYGYTF.

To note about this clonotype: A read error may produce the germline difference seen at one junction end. The CDR3 loop reads CASSLWLGGTTNEKLFF. CDR3 nucleotides: TGTGCCAGTAGCTTATGGCTAGGGGGCACAACTAATGAAAAACTGTTTTTT. The chain uses TRBV7-9 and TRBJ1-4, with 7 bases fitting TRBD1. Per the germline V gene, CDR1 is SEHNR and CDR2 is FQNEAQ (reference sequence). This CDR3 comprises 17 residues. Full variable domain (outside the CDR3, taken from reference TRBV7-9 and TRBJ1-4): DTGVSQNPRHKITKRGQNVTFRCDPISEHNRLYWYRQTLGQGPEFLTYFQNEAQLEKSRLLSDRFSAERPKGSFSTLEIQRTEQGDSAMYLCASSLWLGGTTNEKLFFGSGTQLSVL.

CDR3 region: CAISDPGGGTGELFF. The CDR3 DNA sequence: TGTGCCATCAGTGACCCCGGGGGGGGGACCGGGGAGCTGTTTTTT. The chain is built from TRBV10-3 and TRBJ2-2, with 8 bases matching TRBD2. The CDR3 runs 15 residues. V trimming: 3 bases; J trimming: 5 bases; junction bases outside the gene matches: 5. Germline loops: CDR1 ENHRY, CDR2 SYGVKD.

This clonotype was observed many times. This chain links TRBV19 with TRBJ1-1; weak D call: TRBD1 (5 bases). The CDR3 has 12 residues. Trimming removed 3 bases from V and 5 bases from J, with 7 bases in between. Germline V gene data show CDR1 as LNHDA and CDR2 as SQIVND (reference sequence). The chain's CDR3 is CASSMGGTEAFF. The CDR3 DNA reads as TGTGCCAGTAGTATGGGGGGTACTGAAGCTTTCTTT.

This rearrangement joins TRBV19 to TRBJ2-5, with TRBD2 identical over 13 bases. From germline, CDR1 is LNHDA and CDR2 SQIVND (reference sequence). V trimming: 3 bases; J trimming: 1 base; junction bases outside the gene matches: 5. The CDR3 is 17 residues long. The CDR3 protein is CASSIQGTSGTQETQYF. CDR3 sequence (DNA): TGTGCCAGTAGTATTCAGGGGACTAGCGGGACCCAAGAGACCCAGTACTTC. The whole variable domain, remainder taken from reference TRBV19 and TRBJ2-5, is DGGITQSPKYLFRKEGQNVTLSCEQNLNHDAMYWYRQDPGQGLRLIYYSQIVNDFQKGDIAEGYSVSREKKESFPLTVTSAQKNPTAFYLCASSIQGTSGTQETQYFGPGTRLLVL.

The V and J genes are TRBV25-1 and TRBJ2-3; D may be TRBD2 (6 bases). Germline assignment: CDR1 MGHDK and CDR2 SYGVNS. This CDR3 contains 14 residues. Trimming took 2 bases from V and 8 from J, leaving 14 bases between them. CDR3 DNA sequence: TGTGCCAGCAGTGAACCCCGAGGAGGGGCTACGCAGTATTTT. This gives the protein CASSEPRGGATQYF.

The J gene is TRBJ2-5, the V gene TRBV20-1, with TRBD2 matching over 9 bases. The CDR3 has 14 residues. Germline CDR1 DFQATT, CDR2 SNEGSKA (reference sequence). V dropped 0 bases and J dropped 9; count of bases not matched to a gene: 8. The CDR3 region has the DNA TGCAGTGCTAGAGACCCCAGCGGGGGGATCTCCCAGTACTTC. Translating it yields CSARDPSGGISQYF.

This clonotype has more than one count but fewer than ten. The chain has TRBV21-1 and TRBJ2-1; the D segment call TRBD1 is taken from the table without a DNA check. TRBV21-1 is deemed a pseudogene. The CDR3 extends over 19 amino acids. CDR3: CASSKHRDRGHLIYNEQFF. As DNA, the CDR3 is TGTGCCAGCAGCAAACACCGGGACAGGGGGCATCTAATTTACAATGAGCAGTTCTTC.

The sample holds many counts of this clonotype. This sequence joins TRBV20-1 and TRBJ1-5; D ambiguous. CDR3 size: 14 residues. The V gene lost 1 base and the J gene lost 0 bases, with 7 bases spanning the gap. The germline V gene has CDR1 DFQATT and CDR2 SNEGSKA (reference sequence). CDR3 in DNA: TGCAGTGCTAGAGGAGGAAATAGCAATCAGCCCCAGCATTTT. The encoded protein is CSARGGNSNQPQHF.

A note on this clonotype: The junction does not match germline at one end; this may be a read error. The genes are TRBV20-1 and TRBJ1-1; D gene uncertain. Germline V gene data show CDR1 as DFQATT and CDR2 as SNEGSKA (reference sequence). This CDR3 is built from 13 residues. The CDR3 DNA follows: TGCGGTGCTACAGAGGGCATGGTCACTGAAGCTTTCTTT. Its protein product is CGATEGMVTEAFF.

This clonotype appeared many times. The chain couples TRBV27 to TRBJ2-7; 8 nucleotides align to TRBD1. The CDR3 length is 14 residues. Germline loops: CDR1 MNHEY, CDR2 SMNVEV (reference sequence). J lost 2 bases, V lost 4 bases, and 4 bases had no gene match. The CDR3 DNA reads TGTGCCAGCAGTTGGACAGGGCTTACCTACGAGCAGTACTTC. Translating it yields CASSWTGLTYEQYF.

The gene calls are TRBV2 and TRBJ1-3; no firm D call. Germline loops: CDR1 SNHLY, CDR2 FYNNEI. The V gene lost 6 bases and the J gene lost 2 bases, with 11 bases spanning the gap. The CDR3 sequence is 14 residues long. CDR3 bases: TGTGCCAGCAGGGTGGAGGTCCCTGGAAACACCATATATTTT. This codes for CASRVEVPGNTIYF.

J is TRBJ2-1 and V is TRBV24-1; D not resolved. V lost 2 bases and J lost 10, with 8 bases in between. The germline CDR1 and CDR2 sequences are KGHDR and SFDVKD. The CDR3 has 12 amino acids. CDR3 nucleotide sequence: TGTGCCACCAGTGATTCATACTACGAGCAGTTCTTC. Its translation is CATSDSYYEQFF.

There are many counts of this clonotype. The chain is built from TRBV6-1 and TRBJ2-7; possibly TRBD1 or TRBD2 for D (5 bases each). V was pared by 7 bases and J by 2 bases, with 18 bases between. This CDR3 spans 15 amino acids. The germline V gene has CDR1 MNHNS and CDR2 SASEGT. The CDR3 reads CASKNQGPDTYEQYF. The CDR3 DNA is TGTGCCAGCAAAAACCAGGGACCCGACACCTACGAGCAGTACTTC.

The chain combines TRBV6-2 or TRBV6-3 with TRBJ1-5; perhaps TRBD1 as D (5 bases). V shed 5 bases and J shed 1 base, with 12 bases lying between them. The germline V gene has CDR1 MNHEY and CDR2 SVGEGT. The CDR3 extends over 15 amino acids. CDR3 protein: CASSIRTPSNQPQHF. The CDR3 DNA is TGTGCCAGCAGTATCCGGACACCGAGCAATCAGCCCCAGCATTTT.

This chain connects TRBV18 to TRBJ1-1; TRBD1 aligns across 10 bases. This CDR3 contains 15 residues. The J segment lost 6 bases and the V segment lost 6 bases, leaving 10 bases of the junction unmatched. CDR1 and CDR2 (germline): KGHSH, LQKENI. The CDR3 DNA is TGTGCCAGCTCGCCCGACAGGGGGCGAGACGCTGAAGCTTTCTTT. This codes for CASSPDRGRDAEAFF.

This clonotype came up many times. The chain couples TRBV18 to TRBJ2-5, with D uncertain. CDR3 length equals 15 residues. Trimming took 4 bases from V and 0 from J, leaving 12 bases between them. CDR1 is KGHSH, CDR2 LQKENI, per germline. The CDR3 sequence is CASSLLGSNQETQYF. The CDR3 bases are TGTGCCAGCTCACTTCTAGGTTCCAACCAAGAGACCCAGTACTTC. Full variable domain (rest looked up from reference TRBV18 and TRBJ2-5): NAGVMQNPRHLVRRRGQEARLRCSPMKGHSHVYWYRQLPEEGLKFMVYLQKENIIDESGMPKERFSAEFPKEGPSILRIQQVVRGDSAAYFCASSLLGSNQETQYFGPGTRLLVL.